The clone carrying this T cell receptor beta chain showed up just a few times. Its target is unknown. Germline assignment: CDR1 SGHAT and CDR2 FQNNGV. The V segment lost 10 bases and the J segment 0 bases; nucleotides outside the gene matches: 6. The CDR3 is 14 amino acids. TCRdb ran MiXCR on the 5' RACE reads and lists one entry per CDR3 protein. The data contain some 240,000 distinct CDR3 sequences, around 8.8% of them singletons. With no exceptions, donors were healthy Caucasians. This entry belongs to a study of identical twins. Regarding the study as a whole: Zero-insertion findings could be partly confounded by invariant cells (MAIT and iNKT cells). Models underpredicted monozygotic twin sharing of out-of-frame TCR alpha.

In addition, the sample was reused for a study of yellow fever vaccine responses in identical twins.

The sequence derives from a woman between 18 and 29 years old in good health. Sequencing used CD8+ T cells sorted from blood. V is TRBV11-2 and J is TRBJ2-1; 7 bases align to TRBD2. The CDR3 is CAIGGGDSYNEQFF. CDR3 DNA sequence: TGTGCCATTGGGGGGGGTGACTCCTACAATGAGCAGTTCTTC.